Described below is a single T cell receptor (beta chain) sequence and its context. The record originates from a study of blood T cell repertoires in COVID-19. Study summary: COVID-19 samples, acute and convalescent, were from the United States, Italy and Spain. Sources were T cells, B-cell-depleted T cells, or PBMCs; the material itself was cDNA or gDNA.

Looked up from germline, CDR1 is SGDLS and CDR2 is YYNGEE. V gave up 0 bases and J gave up 8 bases; unmatched junction bases: 3. The CDR3 is made up of 15 amino acids. Authors' methods: Nucleated cell number was recorded as an estimate derived from reference gene primer amplification. The protocol was immunoSEQ multiplex PCR, while the TCRdb copy is restricted to in-frame clones and leaves out a portion. V and J calls and clone size are given by that table; D and trimming were obtained from the DNA. Of 40,000 to 50,000 clones detected, 70% to 90% appear once; the ten largest clones hold 4.8%. This TCR was recovered from a human donor in a cohort sampled during active COVID-19. Sequences were obtained from peripheral blood. The rearrangement uses TRBV9 and TRBJ1-4; TRBD1 agrees at 11 bases. The CDR3 DNA sequence: TGTGCCAGCAGCGTAGGCGGGACAGGGGGGGAAAAACTGTTTTTT. This codes for CASSVGGTGGEKLFF.